Listed here are 26 T cell receptor beta chains from one sample, sequenced in a study of radiation and T cells in renal cell carcinoma. Using immunoSEQ multiplex PCR, the repertoire was profiled, and TCRdb retains in-frame clones only, with some absent. The sample has more than 15,000 clones; 45% to 70% are singletons. Described treatment: 15 Gy SBRT to primary tumor, nephrectomy 4 weeks later. Material: tumor tissue, obtained from a patient whose treatment included radiotherapy and nephrectomy. These receptors all stem from a man in his fifties with renal cell carcinoma.

The rearrangement joins TRBV11-2 to TRBJ2-5; D remains ambiguous. Germline loops: CDR1 SGHAT, CDR2 FQNNGV. The V and J ends lost 5 bases and 7 bases respectively, with 14 bases between them. The CDR3 has 13 amino acids. The CDR3 coding sequence is TGTGCCAGCAGCCCGGACCCGGTAGGGACCCAGTACTTC. This encodes CASSPDPVGTQYF.

The rearrangement links TRBV25-1 to TRBJ2-1, with D perhaps TRBD2 (5 bases). The germline V gene encodes CDR1 MGHDK and CDR2 SYGVNS. Trimming shortened V by 3 bases and J by 5 bases, and 14 bases separated the two germline ends. This CDR3 has 15 amino acids. The CDR3 sequence: CASSEGLAPNNEQFF. The CDR3 DNA is TGTGCCAGCAGTGAGGGGTTAGCGCCCAACAATGAGCAGTTCTTC.

The rearrangement joins TRBV30 to TRBJ2-7, with D maybe TRBD1 (6 bases). This CDR3 region has 15 residues. Looked up from germline, CDR1 is GTSNPN and CDR2 is SVGIG (reference sequence). V was pared by 0 bases and J by 3 bases, with 15 bases between. Written as DNA, the CDR3 is TGTGCCTGGAGTGTACAGTGGACAGCGAACTACGAGCAGTACTTC. Protein product: CAWSVQWTANYEQYF. Drawing the rest from reference TRBV30 and TRBJ2-7, the complete variable domain is SQTIHQWPATLVQPVGSPLSLECTVEGTSNPNLYWYRQAAGRGLQLLFYSVGIGQISSEVPQNLSASRPQDRQFILSSKKLLLSDSGFYLCAWSVQWTANYEQYFGPGTRLTVT.

This clone is labeled as medium-sized. The chain combines TRBV5-1 with TRBJ2-1, with TRBD2 matching over 7 bases. Germline V gene lookup returns CDR1 SGHRS and CDR2 YFSETQ. The CDR3 length is 14 residues. V trimming: 0 bases; J trimming: 9 bases; junction bases outside the gene matches: 6. Here the CDR3 reads CASSLAGLGSEQFF. The CDR3 DNA reads as TGCGCCAGCAGCTTGGCCGGACTAGGCTCTGAGCAGTTCTTC.

The chain has TRBV4-1 and TRBJ1-2; D gene unclear. V dropped 2 bases and J dropped 9 bases, with 16 bases sitting between them. Germline assignment: CDR1 MGHRA and CDR2 YSYEKL. The CDR3 consists of 14 residues. The CDR3 DNA is TGCGCCAGCAGCCAATACAGCGACACCCGGAGCTACACCTTC. Translation gives CASSQYSDTRSYTF.

The chain uses TRBV30 and TRBJ2-3, with TRBD1 as a possible D gene (6 bases). Germline assignment: CDR1 GTSNPN and CDR2 SVGIG (reference sequence). The V gene lost 4 bases and the J gene lost 0 bases, with 8 bases spanning the gap. CDR3 size: 13 residues. Here the CDR3 reads CAWKGGSTDTQYF. The CDR3 DNA sequence: TGTGCCTGGAAAGGGGGAAGCACAGATACGCAGTATTTT.

This clone was observed a few times. The chain joins TRBV25-1 to TRBJ1-3; D is uncertain. CDR3 length equals 14 residues. Trimming pared 3 bases from V and 0 bases from J, leaving 6 bases between. Germline V gene data show CDR1 as MGHDK and CDR2 as SYGVNS. The CDR3 sequence is CASSDPDSGNTIYF. CDR3 DNA sequence: TGTGCCAGCAGTGACCCTGACTCTGGAAACACCATATATTTT.

This clone was detected a few times. V is TRBV6-1 and J is TRBJ2-7; tentative D call: TRBD1 (6 bases). From germline, CDR1 is MNHNS and CDR2 SASEGT. V lost 4 bases and J 5 bases, leaving 12 bases between the germline ends. This CDR3 is 13 amino acids long. CDR3 sequence (DNA): TGTGCCAGCAGTGGGCAGGGGAGCGACGAGCAGTACTTC. It translates to CASSGQGSDEQYF.

The genes are TRBV4-3 and TRBJ2-3; D is unresolved. Germline V gene lookup returns CDR1 LGHNA and CDR2 YSLEER. The germline V and J ends were trimmed by 3 bases and 0 bases, with 7 bases remaining between them. The CDR3 spans 14 residues. The CDR3 is CASSQATSTDTQYF. The CDR3 DNA reads TGCGCCAGCAGCCAGGCCACTAGCACAGATACGCAGTATTTT.

The CDR3: CASSLDLGGQPQHF. CDR3 nucleotide sequence: TGTGCCAGCAGCTTGGATCTAGGTGGTCAGCCCCAGCATTTT. V and J are TRBV5-8 and TRBJ1-5; D unclear. From germline, CDR1 is SGHTS and CDR2 YDEGEE. CDR3 size: 14 residues. Trimming pared 0 bases from V and 6 bases from J, leaving 10 bases between.

The chain couples TRBV6-4 to TRBJ2-7; TRBD2 is a possible D gene (7 bases). V lost 8 bases to trimming and J lost 3 bases, with 17 bases between them. CDR3 length equals 14 residues. CDR1 is MRHNA, CDR2 SNTAGT, per germline. The CDR3 protein is CASPGPGGHYEQYF. The CDR3 DNA reads as TGTGCCAGCCCCGGCCCGGGGGGACACTACGAGCAGTACTTC.

The rearrangement links TRBV6-5 to TRBJ1-5, with 7 bases lining up with TRBD1. Germline loops: CDR1 MNHEY, CDR2 SVGAGI. The CDR3 spans 14 residues. V lost 6 bases and J lost 5; bases outside the gene matches: 7. The CDR3 region is CASRNFGTDQPQHF. The CDR3 DNA reads as TGTGCCAGCAGAAATTTCGGGACAGATCAGCCCCAGCATTTT.

The J gene is TRBJ2-1, the V gene TRBV2; perhaps D is TRBD1 or TRBD2 (6 bases each). Trimming shortened V by 7 bases and J by 2 bases, and 12 bases separated the two germline ends. Germline V gene data show CDR1 as SNHLY and CDR2 as FYNNEI. The length of the CDR3 is 14 residues. The CDR3 spells CASIPGAPYNEQFF. CDR3 coding DNA: TGTGCCAGCATCCCGGGGGCCCCCTACAATGAGCAGTTCTTC.

This clone was picked up a small number of times. The chain carries TRBV6-4 and TRBJ2-1, with 10 positions matching TRBD2. The CDR3 length is 15 residues. With V trimmed by 0 bases and J by 4 bases, 0 bases remained unmatched. Germline assignment: CDR1 MRHNA and CDR2 SNTAGT. CDR3 coding DNA: TGTGCCAGCAGTGACTCAGCGGGGGGGTACAATGAGCAGTTCTTC. Its protein product is CASSDSAGGYNEQFF.

V and J are TRBV15 and TRBJ1-1, with 7 bases fitting TRBD1. There are 14 residues in the CDR3. CDR1 is LNHNV and CDR2 is YYDKDF in the germline V gene (reference sequence). Trimming removed 2 bases from V and 6 bases from J; junction bases left unmatched: 6. CDR3 in amino acids: CATSRPGTVPEAFF. DNA of the CDR3: TGTGCCACCAGCAGACCAGGGACAGTCCCTGAAGCTTTCTTT.

The V call is TRBV4-2, the J call TRBJ1-1; 8 nucleotides align to TRBD1. CDR3 size: 18 residues. Germline V gene data show CDR1 as LGHNA and CDR2 as YNFKEQ. V dropped 0 bases and J dropped 11; count of bases not matched to a gene: 20. DNA for the CDR3: TGTGCCAGCAGCCAAGACAGGGTATCCGGGACAGGAAGGATCGGGGCTTTCTTT. It translates to CASSQDRVSGTGRIGAFF.

Only a few counts were recorded for this clone. The chain has TRBV7-8 and TRBJ2-5; tentatively, D is TRBD1 (5 bases). The germline V gene encodes CDR1 SGHVS and CDR2 FQNEAQ. The CDR3 extends over 15 amino acids. Deletions cut 3 bases from V and 7 bases from J, with 18 bases between. The CDR3 spells CASSFQGSRAPTQYF. In DNA, the CDR3 is TGTGCCAGCAGCTTCCAGGGCTCCAGGGCCCCGACCCAGTACTTC.

This rearrangement joins TRBV6-5 to TRBJ2-1; D perhaps matches TRBD2 (6 bases). Germline CDR1 and CDR2: MNHEY and SVGAGI. V lost 6 bases to trimming and J lost 9 bases, with 12 bases between them. The CDR3 loop spans 12 amino acids. The CDR3 here is CASRQPGGEQFF. DNA of the CDR3: TGTGCCAGCAGACAGCCCGGGGGTGAGCAGTTCTTC.

This clone is judged hyperexpanded (1% or more). V and J are TRBV7-9 and TRBJ1-1; D gene uncertain. Germline V gene data show CDR1 as SEHNR and CDR2 as FQNEAQ (reference sequence). This CDR3 comprises 14 residues. V was shortened by 5 bases and J by 7 bases, with 17 bases between the two germline ends. CDR3 amino acids: CASSPPGRTDEAFF. As DNA, the CDR3 is TGTGCCAGCAGCCCCCCCGGGAGGACCGATGAAGCTTTCTTT.

The chain recombines TRBV2 with TRBJ2-5, with TRBD2 identical over 10 bases. The V gene's germline CDR1 is SNHLY and CDR2 FYNNEI. With V trimmed by 3 bases and J by 5 bases, 6 bases remained unmatched. CDR3 length: 15 residues. The CDR3 here is CASSDRSGGAETQYF. DNA for the CDR3: TGTGCCAGCAGTGATCGAAGCGGGGGGGCTGAGACCCAGTACTTC.

This clone was detected only a few times. V and J are TRBV5-1 and TRBJ2-6; D gene ambiguous. This CDR3 has 16 amino acids. CDR1 SGHRS and CDR2 YFSETQ come from the germline V gene. V dropped 3 bases and J dropped 2 bases, with 12 bases sitting between them. The CDR3 sequence: CASSSLTLPGANVLTF. CDR3 DNA: TGCGCCAGCAGCTCCCTCACATTACCTGGGGCCAACGTCCTGACTTTC.

This clone was found a few times. The CDR3 spells CASSIDRTNTGELFF. The CDR3 nucleotides read TGTGCCAGTAGTATAGACCGGACAAACACCGGGGAGCTGTTTTTT. The chain employs TRBV19 and TRBJ2-2; a possible D gene is TRBD1 (5 bases). Trimming removed 0 bases from V and 2 bases from J, with 7 bases in between. Germline V gene lookup returns CDR1 LNHDA and CDR2 SQIVND (reference sequence). This CDR3 is built from 15 residues. The full variable domain, in which reference TRBV19 and TRBJ2-2 provide the parts outside the CDR3, is DGGITQSPKYLFRKEGQNVTLSCEQNLNHDAMYWYRQDPGQGLRLIYYSQIVNDFQKGDIAEGYSVSREKKESFPLTVTSAQKNPTAFYLCASSIDRTNTGELFFGEGSRLTVL.

The sample holds a few counts of this clone. The rearrangement uses TRBV10-3 and TRBJ2-5; 9 nucleotides align to TRBD1. The CDR3 has 14 amino acids. Germline loops: CDR1 ENHRY, CDR2 SYGVKD. With 6 bases clipped from V and 1 base from J, the junction kept 3 bases outside the gene matches. The CDR3 DNA reads TGTGCCATCAGCGAGACAGGGGGCCAAGAGACCCAGTACTTC. As protein: CAISETGGQETQYF.

This clone appeared once. The chain links TRBV28 to TRBJ2-7; 8 positions agree with TRBD2. V was clipped by 6 bases and J by 2 bases; unmatched bases: 6. The CDR3 covers 14 residues. Germline CDR1 is MDHEN and CDR2 is SYDVKM. The DNA for the CDR3 is TGTGCCAGCAGGTGGGCGGGAGGAGCCTACGAGCAGTACTTC. It encodes CASRWAGGAYEQYF.

This sequence joins TRBV4-2 and TRBJ2-2; perhaps TRBD1 as D (6 bases). V gave up 4 bases and J gave up 2 bases, with 11 bases separating them. CDR1 LGHNA and CDR2 YNFKEQ come from the germline V gene. The CDR3 length is 15 residues. Written as DNA, the CDR3 is TGTGCCAGCAGCCCGGAACAGGGTAACACCGGGGAGCTGTTTTTT. It specifies CASSPEQGNTGELFF.

The chain is built from TRBV5-1 and TRBJ2-6; 8 bases line up with TRBD2. This CDR3 comprises 16 residues. Losses at the gene ends were 4 bases for V and 3 bases for J; bases not matched to a gene: 6. Per germline, CDR1 SGHRS and CDR2 YFSETQ. CDR3 nucleotide sequence: TGCGCCAGCAGCATAACAGGGACTAGTGGGGCCAACGTCCTGACTTTC. This translates into CASSITGTSGANVLTF.